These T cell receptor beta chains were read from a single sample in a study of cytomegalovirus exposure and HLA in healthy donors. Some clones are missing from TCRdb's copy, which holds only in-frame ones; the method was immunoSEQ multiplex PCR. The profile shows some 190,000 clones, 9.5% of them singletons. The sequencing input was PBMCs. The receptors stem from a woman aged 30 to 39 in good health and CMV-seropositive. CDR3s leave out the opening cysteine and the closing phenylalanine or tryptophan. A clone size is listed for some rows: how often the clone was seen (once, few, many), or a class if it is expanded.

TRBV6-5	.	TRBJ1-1	ASSFRVPSGEAF
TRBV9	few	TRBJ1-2	ASSVARGGYT
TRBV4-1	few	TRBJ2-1	ASSLKGGLAGEWNEQF
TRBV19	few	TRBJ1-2	ASSLSGQGGYGYT
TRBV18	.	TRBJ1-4	ASKGQANEKLF
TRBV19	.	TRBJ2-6	ATREGAVSGANVLT
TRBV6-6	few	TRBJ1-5	ASSYSQNNQPQH
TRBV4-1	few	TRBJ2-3	ASSQDRGGDTQY
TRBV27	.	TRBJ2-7	ASSHGTGHEQY
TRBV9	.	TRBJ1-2	ASSVGGGSLLYGYT
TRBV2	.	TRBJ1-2	ASSVQGGDGYT
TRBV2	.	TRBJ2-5	ASEGLAGIQTQY
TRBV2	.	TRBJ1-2	ASSEGGRGGYGYT
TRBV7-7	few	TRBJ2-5	ASSPGTSGGLSRVETQY
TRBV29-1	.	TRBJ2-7	SVDFRLAGEQY
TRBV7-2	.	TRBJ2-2	ASSEGLNTGELF
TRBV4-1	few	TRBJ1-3	ASSQEGTARVSGNTIY
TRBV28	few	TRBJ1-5	ASNARQGSWQPQH
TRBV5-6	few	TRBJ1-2	ASSLGNSGGTNYGYT
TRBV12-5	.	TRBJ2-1	ASGRDPGLALF
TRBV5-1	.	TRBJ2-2	ASSLRTGGTGELF
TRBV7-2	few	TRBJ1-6	ASSRGTVGLH
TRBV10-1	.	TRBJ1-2	ASPLGRGGPNYGYT
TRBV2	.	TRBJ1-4	ASSEWGQVMFSDEKLF